This record looks at one T cell receptor (beta chain) sequence and its context. This entry comes from a study of blood T cell repertoires in COVID-19. Produced via immunoSEQ multiplex PCR; TCRdb's table is partial and in-frame only. The sample lists 450,000 to 500,000 clones, 87% occurring once. Germline CDR1 is SGHTS and CDR2 is YDEGEE. V gave up 4 bases and J gave up 5 bases; unmatched junction bases: 8. The CDR3 is 15 amino acids. The rearrangement joins TRBV5-8 to TRBJ1-3, with 8 bases identical to TRBD1. The material sequenced was PBMCs or T cells enriched from blood (not recorded which). This TCR derives from a woman under 30 who had recovered from COVID-19. The DNA for the CDR3 is TGTGCCAGCAGCCGAAGCAGGGGGCAAAGAAACACCATATATTTT. It encodes CASSRSRGQRNTIYF. Filled out from reference TRBV5-8 and TRBJ1-3, the complete variable domain reads EAGVTQSPTHLIKTRGQQATLRCSPISGHTSVYWYQQALGLGLQFLLWYDEGEERNRGNFPPRFSGRQFPNYSSELNVNALELEDSALYLCASSRSRGQRNTIYFGEGSWLTVV.